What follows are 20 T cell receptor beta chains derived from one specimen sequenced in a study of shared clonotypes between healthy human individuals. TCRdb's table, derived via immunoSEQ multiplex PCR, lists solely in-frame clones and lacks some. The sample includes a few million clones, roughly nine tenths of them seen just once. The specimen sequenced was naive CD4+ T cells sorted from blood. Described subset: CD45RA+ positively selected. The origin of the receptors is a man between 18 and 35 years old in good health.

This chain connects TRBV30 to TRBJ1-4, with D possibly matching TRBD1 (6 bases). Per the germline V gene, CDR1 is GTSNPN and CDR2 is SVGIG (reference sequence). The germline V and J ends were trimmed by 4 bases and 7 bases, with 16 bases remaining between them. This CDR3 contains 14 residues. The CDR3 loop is CAWNFNGGREKLFF. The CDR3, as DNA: TGTGCCTGGAACTTCAATGGGGGGCGTGAAAAACTGTTTTTT.

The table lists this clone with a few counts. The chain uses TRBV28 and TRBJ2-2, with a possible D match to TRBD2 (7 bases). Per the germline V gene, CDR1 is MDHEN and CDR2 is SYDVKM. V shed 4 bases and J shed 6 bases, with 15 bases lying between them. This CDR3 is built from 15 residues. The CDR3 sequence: CASSSSGRGSGELFF. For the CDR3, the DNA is TGTGCCAGCAGTTCCTCGGGGAGGGGGTCCGGGGAGCTGTTTTTT.

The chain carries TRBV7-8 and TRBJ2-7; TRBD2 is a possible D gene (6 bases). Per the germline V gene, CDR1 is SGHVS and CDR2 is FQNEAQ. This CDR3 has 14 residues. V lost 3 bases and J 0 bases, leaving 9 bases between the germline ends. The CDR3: CASSFGRDSYEQYF. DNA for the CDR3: TGTGCCAGCAGCTTCGGGCGGGACTCCTACGAGCAGTACTTC.

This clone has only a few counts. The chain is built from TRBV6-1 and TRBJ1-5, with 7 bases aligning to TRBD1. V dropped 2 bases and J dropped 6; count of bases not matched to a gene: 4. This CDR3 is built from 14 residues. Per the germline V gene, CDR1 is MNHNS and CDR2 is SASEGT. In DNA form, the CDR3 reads TGTGCCAGCAGTGAAACACACAGGGGTCAGCCCCAGCATTTT. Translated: CASSETHRGQPQHF.

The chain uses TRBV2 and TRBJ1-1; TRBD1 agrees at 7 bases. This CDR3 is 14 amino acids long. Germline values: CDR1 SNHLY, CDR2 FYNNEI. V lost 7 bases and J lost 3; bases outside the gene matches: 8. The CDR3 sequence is CASKPGGRYTEAFF. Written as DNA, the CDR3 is TGTGCCAGCAAGCCAGGGGGGAGGTACACTGAAGCTTTCTTT.

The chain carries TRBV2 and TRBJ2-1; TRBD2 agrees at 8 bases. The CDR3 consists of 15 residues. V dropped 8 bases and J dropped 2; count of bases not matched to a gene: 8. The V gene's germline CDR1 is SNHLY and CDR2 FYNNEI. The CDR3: CASVRSSGAYNEQFF. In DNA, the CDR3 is TGTGCCAGCGTGAGGAGTAGCGGGGCCTACAATGAGCAGTTCTTC.

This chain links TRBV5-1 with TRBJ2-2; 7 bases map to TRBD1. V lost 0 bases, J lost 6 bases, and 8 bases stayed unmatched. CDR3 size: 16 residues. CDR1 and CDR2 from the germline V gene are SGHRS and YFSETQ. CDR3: CASSLGQGESSGELFF. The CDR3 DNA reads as TGCGCCAGCAGCTTGGGGCAGGGGGAGAGTTCCGGGGAGCTGTTTTTT. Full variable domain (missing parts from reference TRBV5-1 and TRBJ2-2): KAGVTQTPRYLIKTRGQQVTLSCSPISGHRSVSWYQQTPGQGLQFLFEYFSETQRNKGNFPGRFSGRQFSNSRSEMNVSTLELGDSALYLCASSLGQGESSGELFFGEGSRLTVL.

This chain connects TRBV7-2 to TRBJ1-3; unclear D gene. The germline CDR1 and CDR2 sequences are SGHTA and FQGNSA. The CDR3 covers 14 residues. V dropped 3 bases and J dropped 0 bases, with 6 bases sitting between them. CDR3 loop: CASSFLGSGNTIYF. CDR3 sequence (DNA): TGTGCCAGCAGCTTCTTGGGCTCTGGAAACACCATATATTTT.

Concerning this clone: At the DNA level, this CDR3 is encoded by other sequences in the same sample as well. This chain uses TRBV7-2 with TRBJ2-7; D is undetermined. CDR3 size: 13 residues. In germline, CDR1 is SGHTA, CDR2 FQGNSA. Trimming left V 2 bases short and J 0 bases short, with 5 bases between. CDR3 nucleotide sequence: TGTGCCAGCAGCTTAACAGACTCCTACGAGCAGTACTTC. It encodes CASSLTDSYEQYF.

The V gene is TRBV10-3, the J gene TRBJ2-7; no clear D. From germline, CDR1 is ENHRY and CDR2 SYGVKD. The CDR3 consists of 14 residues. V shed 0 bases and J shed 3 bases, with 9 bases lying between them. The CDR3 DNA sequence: TGTGCCATCAGTGAGTCCGCGGATCGCTACGAGCAGTACTTC. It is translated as CAISESADRYEQYF.

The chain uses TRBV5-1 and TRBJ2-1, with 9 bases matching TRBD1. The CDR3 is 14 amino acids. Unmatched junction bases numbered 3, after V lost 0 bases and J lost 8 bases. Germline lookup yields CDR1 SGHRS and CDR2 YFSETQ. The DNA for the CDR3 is TGCGCCAGCAGCTTGGGGGACAGGGTCGATGAGCAGTTCTTC. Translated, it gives CASSLGDRVDEQFF.

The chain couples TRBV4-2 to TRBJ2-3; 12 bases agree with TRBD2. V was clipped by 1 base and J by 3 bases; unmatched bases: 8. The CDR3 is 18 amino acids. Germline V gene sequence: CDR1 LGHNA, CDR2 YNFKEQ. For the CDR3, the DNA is TGTGCCAGCAGCCAAGTAGGCGCAGGACTAGCGGGGACAGATACGCAGTATTTT. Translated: CASSQVGAGLAGTDTQYF.

CDR3 DNA sequence: TGCGCCAGCAGCTCAATTGGGGGCTCTGGAAACACCATATATTTT. Translation: CASSSIGGSGNTIYF. The chain has TRBV5-1 and TRBJ1-3; tentatively, D is TRBD1 (5 bases). Looked up from germline, CDR1 is SGHRS and CDR2 is YFSETQ. The CDR3 is made up of 15 amino acids. V was clipped by 3 bases and J by 0 bases, with 10 bases between them. The whole variable domain, remainder taken from reference TRBV5-1 and TRBJ1-3, is KAGVTQTPRYLIKTRGQQVTLSCSPISGHRSVSWYQQTPGQGLQFLFEYFSETQRNKGNFPGRFSGRQFSNSRSEMNVSTLELGDSALYLCASSSIGGSGNTIYFGEGSWLTVV.

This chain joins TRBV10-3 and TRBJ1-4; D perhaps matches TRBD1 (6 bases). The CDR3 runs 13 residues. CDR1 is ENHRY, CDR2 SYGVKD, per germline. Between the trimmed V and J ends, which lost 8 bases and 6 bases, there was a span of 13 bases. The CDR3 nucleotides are TGTGCCATCCGGGGGGGGCTGGATGAAAAACTGTTTTTT. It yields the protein CAIRGGLDEKLFF.

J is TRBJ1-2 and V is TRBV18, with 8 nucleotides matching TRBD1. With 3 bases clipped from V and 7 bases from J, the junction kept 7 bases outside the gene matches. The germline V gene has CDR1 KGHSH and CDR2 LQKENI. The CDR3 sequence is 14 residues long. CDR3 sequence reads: CASSPAGGAGGYTF. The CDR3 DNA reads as TGTGCCAGCTCACCGGCAGGGGGCGCGGGTGGCTACACCTTC.

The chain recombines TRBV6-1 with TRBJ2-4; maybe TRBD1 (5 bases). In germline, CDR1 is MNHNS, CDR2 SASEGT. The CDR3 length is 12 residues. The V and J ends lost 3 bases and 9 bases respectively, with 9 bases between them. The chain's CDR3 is CASSDRVAIQYF. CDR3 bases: TGTGCCAGCAGTGACAGGGTGGCCATTCAGTACTTC.

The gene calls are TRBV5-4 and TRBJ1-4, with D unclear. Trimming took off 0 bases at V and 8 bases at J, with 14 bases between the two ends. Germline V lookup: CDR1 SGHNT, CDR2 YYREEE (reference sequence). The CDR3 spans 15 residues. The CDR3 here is CASSLDPSVVEKLFF. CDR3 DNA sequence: TGTGCCAGCAGCTTGGATCCTTCGGTAGTAGAAAAACTGTTTTTT.

The CDR3 bases are TGTGCCAGCAGCCCTTCATACACAGATACGCAGTATTTT. Translated, it gives CASSPSYTDTQYF. V gene TRBV11-3 combines with J gene TRBJ2-3, with D uncertain. Per germline, CDR1 SGHNT and CDR2 YENEEA. V lost 5 bases and J 2 bases, leaving 8 bases between the germline ends. This CDR3 has 13 residues.

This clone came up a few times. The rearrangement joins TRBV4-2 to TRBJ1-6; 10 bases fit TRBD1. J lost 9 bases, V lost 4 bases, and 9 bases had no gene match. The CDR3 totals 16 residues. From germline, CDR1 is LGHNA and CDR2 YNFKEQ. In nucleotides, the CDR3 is TGTGCCAGCAGCCGTTCCGGGACAGGGGAAATTTCACCCCTCCACTTT. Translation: CASSRSGTGEISPLHF.

The CDR3: CASSWTGGTGDYGYTF. In nucleotides, the CDR3 is TGTGCCAGCAGTTGGACAGGGGGCACGGGAGACTATGGCTACACCTTC. The chain is built from TRBV28 and TRBJ1-2; 11 bases match TRBD1. Looked up from germline, CDR1 is MDHEN and CDR2 is SYDVKM. CDR3 length equals 16 residues. The junction had 7 bases not matched to a gene; V was cut back by 4 bases and J by 3 bases.